The 8 T cell receptor beta chains below all came from one sample that was sequenced in a study of blood T cell repertoires in COVID-19. Here immunoSEQ multiplex PCR was the method, and the copy in TCRdb shows in-frame clones only, minus some. The sample has 200,000 to 250,000 clones, approximately 80% seen once. The sequenced material came from peripheral blood. The receptors come from a woman aged 45-60 years with acute or convalescent COVID-19.

This chain links TRBV19 with TRBJ1-5; 9 bases are a match to TRBD1. The V and J ends lost 4 bases and 6 bases, in that order; junction bases with no gene match: 4. The CDR3 totals 14 residues. Germline CDR1 LNHDA, CDR2 SQIVND (reference sequence). The CDR3 region is CASSRDRVFQPQHF. CDR3 nucleotides: TGTGCCAGTAGTAGGGACAGGGTGTTTCAGCCCCAGCATTTT.

V usage is TRBV4-3 and J usage is TRBJ2-2; the D is unclear. Trimming shortened V by 1 base and J by 3 bases, and 12 bases separated the two germline ends. The CDR3 runs to 16 residues. Germline-derived CDR1 and CDR2 are LGHNA and YSLEER. The CDR3 region is CASSQAPFRDTGELFF. The CDR3 DNA is TGCGCCAGCAGCCAAGCCCCTTTCCGGGACACCGGGGAGCTGTTTTTT.

This clone was seen only a few times. This chain links TRBV6-5 with TRBJ1-2; 7 positions match TRBD1. Germline CDR1 and CDR2: MNHEY and SVGAGI. This CDR3 contains 14 residues. The V gene end was trimmed by 6 bases and the J gene end by 6 bases; junction bases not matched to a gene: 10. The CDR3, as DNA: TGTGCCAGCAGCGCTCCCGGGACAGTAGATGGCTACACCTTC. Its protein product is CASSAPGTVDGYTF.

This chain joins TRBV28 and TRBJ2-7; 8 bases match TRBD1. V gave up 5 bases and J gave up 5 bases; unmatched junction bases: 8. This CDR3 region has 14 residues. Germline lookup yields CDR1 MDHEN and CDR2 SYDVKM. As DNA, the CDR3 is TGTGCCAGCAGTACCCGACAGGGGTTCCACGAGCAGTACTTC. Translation: CASSTRQGFHEQYF.

As to this clone: This sample includes further DNA sequences coding for the same CDR3. The J gene is TRBJ1-5, the V gene TRBV6-5; 9 nucleotides align to TRBD1. Trimming at V came to 6 bases and at J to 6 bases, leaving 6 bases not matched to a gene. The CDR3 spans 14 residues. The germline V gene has CDR1 MNHEY and CDR2 SVGAGI. The CDR3 bases are TGTGCCAGCAGGGGACAGGGCCTGGGTCAGCCCCAGCATTTT. This gives the protein CASRGQGLGQPQHF.

The chain combines TRBV2 with TRBJ2-5; D gene ambiguous. V lost 4 bases and J lost 2, with 2 bases in between. The germline CDR1 and CDR2 sequences are SNHLY and FYNNEI. The CDR3 spans 11 residues. CDR3 nucleotides: TGTGCCAGCAGTGCGCAAGAGACCCAGTACTTC. Protein sequence: CASSAQETQYF. The complete variable domain, with remaining parts taken from reference TRBV2 and TRBJ2-5, reads EPEVTQTPSHQVTQMGQEVILRCVPISNHLYFYWYRQILGQKVEFLVSFYNNEISEKSEIFDDQFSVERPDGSNFTLKIRSTKLEDSAMYFCASSAQETQYFGPGTRLLVL.

The chain uses TRBV12-3 or TRBV12-4 and TRBJ1-1; no definite D call. The length of the CDR3 is 13 residues. Trimming removed 2 bases at V and 5 bases at J, with 9 bases between. CDR3 in DNA: TGTGCCAGCAGTTTACGGGAGCGAACTGAAGCTTTCTTT. Residues: CASSLRERTEAFF.

The V gene is TRBV7-9, the J gene TRBJ2-1; D is undetermined. Germline V CDR1 and CDR2: SEHNR, FQNEAQ (reference sequence). This CDR3 has 14 residues. The V end lost 10 bases, the J end lost 3 bases, and 16 bases lay between the germline ends. The CDR3, as DNA: TGTGCCATCACGGGTCGGAGAGACTACAATGAGCAGTTCTTC. It is translated as CAITGRRDYNEQFF. The full variable domain, with the rest looked up from reference TRBV7-9 and TRBJ2-1, is DTGVSQNPRHKITKRGQNVTFRCDPISEHNRLYWYRQTLGQGPEFLTYFQNEAQLEKSRLLSDRFSAERPKGSFSTLEIQRTEQGDSAMYLCAITGRRDYNEQFFGPGTRLTVL.